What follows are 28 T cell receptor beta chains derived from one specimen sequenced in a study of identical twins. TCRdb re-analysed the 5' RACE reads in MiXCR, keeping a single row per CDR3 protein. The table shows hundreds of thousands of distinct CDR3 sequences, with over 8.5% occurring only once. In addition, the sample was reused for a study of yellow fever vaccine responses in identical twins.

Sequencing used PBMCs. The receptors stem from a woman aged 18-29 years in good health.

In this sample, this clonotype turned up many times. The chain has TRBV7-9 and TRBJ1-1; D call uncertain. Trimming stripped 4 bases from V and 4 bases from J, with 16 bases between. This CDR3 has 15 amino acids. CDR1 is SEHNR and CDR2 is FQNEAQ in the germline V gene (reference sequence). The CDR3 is CASSYGYGAGTEAFF. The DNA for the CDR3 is TGTGCCAGCAGCTACGGGTATGGCGCAGGCACTGAAGCTTTCTTT.

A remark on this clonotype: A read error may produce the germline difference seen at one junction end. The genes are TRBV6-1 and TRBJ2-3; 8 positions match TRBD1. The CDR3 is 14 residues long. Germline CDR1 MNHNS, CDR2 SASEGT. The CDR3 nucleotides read TGTGCCAGCAGCCTAGGACAGGGTACAGGTACGCAGTATTTT. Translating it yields CASSLGQGTGTQYF.

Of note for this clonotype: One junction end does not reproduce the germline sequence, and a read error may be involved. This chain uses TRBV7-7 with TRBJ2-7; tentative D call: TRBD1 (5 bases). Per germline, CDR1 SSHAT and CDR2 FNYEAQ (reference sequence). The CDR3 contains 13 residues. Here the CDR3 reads CASSPRPGWEQYF. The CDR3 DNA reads TGTGCTAGCAGCCCAAGGCCAGGGTGGGAGCAGTACTTC. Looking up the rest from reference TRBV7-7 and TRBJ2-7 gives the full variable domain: GAGVSQSPRYKVTKRGQDVTLRCDPISSHATLYWYQQALGQGPEFLTYFNYEAQPDKSGLPSDRFSAERPEGSISTLTIQRTEQRDSAMYRCASSPRPGWEQYFGPGTRLTVT.

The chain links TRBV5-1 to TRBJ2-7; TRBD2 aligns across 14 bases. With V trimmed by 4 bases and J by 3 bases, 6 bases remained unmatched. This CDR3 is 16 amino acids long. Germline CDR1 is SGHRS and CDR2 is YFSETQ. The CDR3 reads CASSRGLAGVNYEQYF. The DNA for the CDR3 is TGCGCCAGCAGCCGGGGACTAGCGGGAGTTAACTACGAGCAGTACTTC.

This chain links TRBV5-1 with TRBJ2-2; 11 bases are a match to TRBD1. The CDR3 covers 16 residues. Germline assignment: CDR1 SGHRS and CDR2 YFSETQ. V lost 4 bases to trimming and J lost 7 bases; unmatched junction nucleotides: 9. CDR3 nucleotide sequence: TGCGCCAGCAGCACCGCCCGGACAGGGGGCGGCGGGGAGCTGTTTTTT. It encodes CASSTARTGGGGELFF.

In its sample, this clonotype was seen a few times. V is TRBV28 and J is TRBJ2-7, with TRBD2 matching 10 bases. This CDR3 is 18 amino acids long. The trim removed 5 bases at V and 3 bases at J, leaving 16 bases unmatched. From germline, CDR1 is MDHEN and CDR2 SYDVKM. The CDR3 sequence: CASSPISRLAGEDYEQYF. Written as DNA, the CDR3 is TGTGCCAGCAGTCCCATTTCCCGGCTAGCGGGAGAAGACTACGAGCAGTACTTC.

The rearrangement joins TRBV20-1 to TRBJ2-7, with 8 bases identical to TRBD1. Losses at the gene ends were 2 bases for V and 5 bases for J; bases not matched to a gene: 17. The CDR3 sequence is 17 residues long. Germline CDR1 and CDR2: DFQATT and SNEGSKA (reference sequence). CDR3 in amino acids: CSARFPIGQGRSHEQYF. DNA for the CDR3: TGCAGTGCTAGATTCCCCATCGGACAGGGAAGATCTCACGAGCAGTACTTC.

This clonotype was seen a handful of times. In nucleotides, the CDR3 is TGTGCCAGCAGCTTAAAGAGGAGCACAGATACGCAGTATTTT. Residues: CASSLKRSTDTQYF. This sequence joins TRBV7-2 and TRBJ2-3; no reliable D call. The length of the CDR3 is 14 residues. V lost 2 bases, J lost 0 bases, and 6 bases lay in between. CDR1 and CDR2 from the germline V gene are SGHTA and FQGNSA.

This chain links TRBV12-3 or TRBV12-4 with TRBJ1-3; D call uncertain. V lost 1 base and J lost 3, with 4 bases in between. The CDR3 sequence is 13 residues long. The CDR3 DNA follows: TGTGCCAGCAGTTTAGACTTTGGAAACACCATATATTTT. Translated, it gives CASSLDFGNTIYF.

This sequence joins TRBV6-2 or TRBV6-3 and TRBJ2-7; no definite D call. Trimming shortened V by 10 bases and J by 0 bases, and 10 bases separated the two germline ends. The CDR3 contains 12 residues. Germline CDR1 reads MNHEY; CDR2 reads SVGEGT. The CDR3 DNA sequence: TGTGCCACCCGATTAGACTCCTACGAGCAGTACTTC. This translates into CATRLDSYEQYF.

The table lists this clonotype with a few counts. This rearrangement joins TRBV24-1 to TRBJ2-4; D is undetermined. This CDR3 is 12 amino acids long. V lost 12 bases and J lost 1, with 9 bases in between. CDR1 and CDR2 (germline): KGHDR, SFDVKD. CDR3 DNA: TGTGCCTCCTACCAGGCCAAAAACATTCAGTACTTC. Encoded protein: CASYQAKNIQYF.

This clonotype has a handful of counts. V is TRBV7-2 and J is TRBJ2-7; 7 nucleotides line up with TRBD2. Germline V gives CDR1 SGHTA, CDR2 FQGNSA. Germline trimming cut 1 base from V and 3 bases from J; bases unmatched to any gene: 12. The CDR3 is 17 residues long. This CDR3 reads CASSLVGWGGVHYEQYF. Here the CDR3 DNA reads TGTGCCAGCAGCTTAGTGGGCTGGGGGGGAGTTCACTACGAGCAGTACTTC.

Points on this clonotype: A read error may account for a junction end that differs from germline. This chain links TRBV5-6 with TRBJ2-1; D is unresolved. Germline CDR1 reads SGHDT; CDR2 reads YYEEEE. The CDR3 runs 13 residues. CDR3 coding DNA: TGTGCCAGCAGCAGTAGCAGCTACGATGAGCAGTTCTTC. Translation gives CASSSSSYDEQFF.

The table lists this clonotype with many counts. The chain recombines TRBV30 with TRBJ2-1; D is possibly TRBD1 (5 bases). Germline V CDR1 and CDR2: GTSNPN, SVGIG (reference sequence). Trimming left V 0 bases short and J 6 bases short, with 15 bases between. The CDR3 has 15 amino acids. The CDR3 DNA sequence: TGTGCCTGGAGTGTCGACAATTATGGGGCCAATGAGCAGTTCTTC. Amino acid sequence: CAWSVDNYGANEQFF.

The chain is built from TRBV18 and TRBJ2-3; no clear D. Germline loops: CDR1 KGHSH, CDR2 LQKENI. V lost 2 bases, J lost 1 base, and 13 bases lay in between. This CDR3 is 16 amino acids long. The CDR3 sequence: CASSPTMGPGTDTQYF. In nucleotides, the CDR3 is TGTGCCAGCTCACCAACGATGGGCCCGGGCACAGATACGCAGTATTTT.

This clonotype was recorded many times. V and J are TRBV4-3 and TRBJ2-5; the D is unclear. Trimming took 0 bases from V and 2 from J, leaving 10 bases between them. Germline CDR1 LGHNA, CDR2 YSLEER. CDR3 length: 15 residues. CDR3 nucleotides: TGCGCCAGCAGCCAAGATCATCCGGGTCAAGAGACCCAGTACTTC. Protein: CASSQDHPGQETQYF.

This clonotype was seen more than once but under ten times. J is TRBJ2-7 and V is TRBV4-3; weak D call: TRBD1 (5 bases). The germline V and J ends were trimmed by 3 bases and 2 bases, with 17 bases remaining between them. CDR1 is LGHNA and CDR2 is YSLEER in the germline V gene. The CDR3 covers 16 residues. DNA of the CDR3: TGCGCCAGCAGCCAGGATAGGGGCTTCTCAACCTACGAGCAGTACTTC. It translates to CASSQDRGFSTYEQYF.

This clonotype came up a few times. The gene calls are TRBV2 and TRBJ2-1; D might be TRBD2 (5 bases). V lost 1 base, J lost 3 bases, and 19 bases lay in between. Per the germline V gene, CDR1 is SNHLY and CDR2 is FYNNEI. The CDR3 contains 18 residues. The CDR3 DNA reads TGTGCCAGCAGTGAAGTTCACGATAGGGAGACTTACTACAATGAGCAGTTCTTC. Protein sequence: CASSEVHDRETYYNEQFF.

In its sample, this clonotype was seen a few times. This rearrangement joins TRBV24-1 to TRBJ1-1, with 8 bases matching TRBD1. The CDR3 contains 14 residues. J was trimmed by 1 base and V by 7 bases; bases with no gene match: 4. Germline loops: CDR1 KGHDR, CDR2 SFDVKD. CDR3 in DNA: TGTGCCACCAGCGGACAGGGCTGGAACACTGAAGCTTTCTTT. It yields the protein CATSGQGWNTEAFF.

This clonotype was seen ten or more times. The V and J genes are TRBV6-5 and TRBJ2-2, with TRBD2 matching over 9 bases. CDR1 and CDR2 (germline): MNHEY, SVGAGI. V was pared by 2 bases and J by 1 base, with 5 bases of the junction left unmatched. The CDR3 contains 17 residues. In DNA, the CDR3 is TGTGCCAGCAGTTACCGGGCGGGGGGGTGGAACACCGGGGAGCTGTTTTTT. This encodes CASSYRAGGWNTGELFF.

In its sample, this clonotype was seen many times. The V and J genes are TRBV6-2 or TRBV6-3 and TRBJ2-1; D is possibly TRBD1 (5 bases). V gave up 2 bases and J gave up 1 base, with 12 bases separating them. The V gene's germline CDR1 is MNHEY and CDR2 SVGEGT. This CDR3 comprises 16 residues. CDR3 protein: CASSYPTVVSYNEQFF. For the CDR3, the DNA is TGTGCCAGCAGTTACCCGACAGTGGTTTCCTACAATGAGCAGTTCTTC.

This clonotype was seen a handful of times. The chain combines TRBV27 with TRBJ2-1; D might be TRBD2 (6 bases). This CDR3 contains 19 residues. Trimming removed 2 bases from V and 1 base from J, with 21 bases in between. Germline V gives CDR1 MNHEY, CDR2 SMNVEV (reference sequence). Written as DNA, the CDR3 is TGTGCCAGCAGTTTACGTCAATCTATCGGGACTCCGTCCTACAATGAGCAGTTCTTC. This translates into CASSLRQSIGTPSYNEQFF.

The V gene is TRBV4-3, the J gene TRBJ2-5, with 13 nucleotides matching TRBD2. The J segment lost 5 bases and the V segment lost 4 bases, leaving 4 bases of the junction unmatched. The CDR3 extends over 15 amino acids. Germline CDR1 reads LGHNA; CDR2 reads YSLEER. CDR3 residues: CASSPGLAGIETQYF. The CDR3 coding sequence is TGCGCCAGCAGCCCGGGACTAGCGGGAATCGAGACCCAGTACTTC.

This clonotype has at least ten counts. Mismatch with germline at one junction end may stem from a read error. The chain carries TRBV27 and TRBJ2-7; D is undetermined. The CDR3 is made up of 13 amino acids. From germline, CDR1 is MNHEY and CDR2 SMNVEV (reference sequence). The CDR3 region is CASSLAFSNEQYF. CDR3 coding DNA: TGTGCCAGCAGTTTAGCCTTCTCCAACGAGCAGTACTTC.

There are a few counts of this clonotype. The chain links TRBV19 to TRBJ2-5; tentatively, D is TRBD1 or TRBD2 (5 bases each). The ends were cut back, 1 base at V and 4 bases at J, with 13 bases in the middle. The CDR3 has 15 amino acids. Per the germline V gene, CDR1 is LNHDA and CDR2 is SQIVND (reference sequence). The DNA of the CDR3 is TGTGCCAGTAGTATAGTAGGCTTCGGGACAGAGACCCAGTACTTC. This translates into CASSIVGFGTETQYF.

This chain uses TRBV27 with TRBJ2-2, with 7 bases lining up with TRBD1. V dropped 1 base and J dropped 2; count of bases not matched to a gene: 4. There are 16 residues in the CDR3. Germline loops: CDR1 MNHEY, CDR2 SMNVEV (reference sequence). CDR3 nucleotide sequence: TGTGCCAGCAGTTTATTAGGACAGGCTAACACCGGGGAGCTGTTTTTT. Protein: CASSLLGQANTGELFF.

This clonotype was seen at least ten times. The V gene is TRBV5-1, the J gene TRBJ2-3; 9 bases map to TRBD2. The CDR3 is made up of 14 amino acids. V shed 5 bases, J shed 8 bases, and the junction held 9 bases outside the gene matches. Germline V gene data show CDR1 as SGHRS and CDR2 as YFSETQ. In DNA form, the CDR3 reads TGCGCCAGCAGAGGTAGCGGGGGAGTGGGTACGCAGTATTTT. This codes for CASRGSGGVGTQYF.

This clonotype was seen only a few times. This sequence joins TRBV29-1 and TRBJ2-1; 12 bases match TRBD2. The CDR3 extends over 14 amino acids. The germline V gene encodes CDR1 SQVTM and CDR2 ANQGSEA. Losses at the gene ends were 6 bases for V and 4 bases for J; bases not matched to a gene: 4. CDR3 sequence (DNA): TGCAGCGTCCCGGGACTAGCGGGTTACAATGAGCAGTTCTTC. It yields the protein CSVPGLAGYNEQFF.